What follows are 20 T cell receptor beta chains derived from one specimen sequenced in a study of T cells after yellow fever vaccination. TCRdb processed the 5' RACE reads anew with MiXCR; each CDR3 protein has one entry. This table holds 200,000 to 250,000 distinct CDR3 sequences, about 3% found once. Sequenced here: CD4+ T cells sorted from PBMCs, sampled 10 days after the yellow fever booster vaccination. Source of these receptors: a man aged 18 to 29 who received the YFV17D yellow fever vaccine.

This clonotype occurred many times. V is TRBV12-3 or TRBV12-4 and J is TRBJ2-3, with D perhaps matching TRBD2 (5 bases). The CDR3 length is 18 residues. The V end was cut by 2 bases, the J end by 1 base, with 19 bases between. The CDR3 coding sequence is TGTGCCAGCAGTTTATTGTCGCGAGGGTTGATACGCACAGATACGCAGTATTTT. It is translated as CASSLLSRGLIRTDTQYF.

The sample holds many counts of this clonotype. The chain employs TRBV7-2 and TRBJ1-4; no clear D gene. V dropped 3 bases and J dropped 8 bases, with 19 bases sitting between them. This CDR3 region has 16 residues. Germline V lookup: CDR1 SGHTA, CDR2 FQGNSA. The CDR3 protein is CASSFRPGFLGEKLFF. The CDR3 bases are TGTGCCAGCAGCTTTAGGCCGGGCTTCTTGGGGGAAAAACTGTTTTTT.

Many counts were recorded for this clonotype. This chain joins TRBV18 and TRBJ1-5, with D unresolved. The CDR3 extends over 15 amino acids. Per the germline V gene, CDR1 is KGHSH and CDR2 is LQKENI. The V end lost 3 bases, the J end lost 1 base, and 10 bases lay between the germline ends. The CDR3 region has the DNA TGTGCCAGCTCACCGCTCAGTGGGAGCAATCAGCCCCAGCATTTT. Amino acid sequence: CASSPLSGSNQPQHF.

In its sample, this clonotype was seen a few times. The chain is built from TRBV10-3 and TRBJ2-1; TRBD2 matches 7 bases. From germline, CDR1 is ENHRY and CDR2 SYGVKD. CDR3 size: 16 residues. V trimming: 10 bases; J trimming: 4 bases; junction bases outside the gene matches: 16. CDR3 DNA: TGTGCCACTCTTTTGACCCGCGGGAGCCAGTACAATGAGCAGTTCTTC. Its translation: CATLLTRGSQYNEQFF.

The chain has TRBV18 and TRBJ1-1, with D possibly TRBD1 on 6 matching bases. Germline values: CDR1 KGHSH, CDR2 LQKENI. With 2 bases removed from V and 3 bases from J, the gap between germline ends came to 16 bases. The CDR3 has 16 residues. The CDR3 DNA reads TGTGCCAGCTCACCAGCACAGGGACGTCGGGACACTGAAGCTTTCTTT. It encodes CASSPAQGRRDTEAFF. Based on the CDR3 plus reference TRBV18 and TRBJ1-1, the full variable domain is NAGVMQNPRHLVRRRGQEARLRCSPMKGHSHVYWYRQLPEEGLKFMVYLQKENIIDESGMPKERFSAEFPKEGPSILRIQQVVRGDSAAYFCASSPAQGRRDTEAFFGQGTRLTVV.

The CDR3: CASSWGHSPTGELFF. Written as DNA, the CDR3 is TGTGCCAGCAGCTGGGGACACAGTCCGACCGGGGAGCTGTTTTTT. The rearrangement links TRBV5-4 to TRBJ2-2, with a weak D call TRBD1 (6 bases). The CDR3 is 15 amino acids. V shed 3 bases and J shed 5 bases, with 14 bases lying between them. Germline loops: CDR1 SGHNT, CDR2 YYREEE (reference sequence).

At least ten counts were recorded for this clonotype. The gene calls are TRBV9 and TRBJ1-3; a weak D match, TRBD1 (6 bases). Deletions cut 0 bases from V and 4 bases from J, with 11 bases between. The CDR3 totals 15 residues. Looked up from germline, CDR1 is SGDLS and CDR2 is YYNGEE. DNA of the CDR3: TGTGCCAGCAGCGTAGTGGGGGCAGGAGGAAACACCATATATTTT. Translating gives CASSVVGAGGNTIYF.

This clonotype was seen ten or more times. Here the CDR3 reads CSARDPGGTTNSPLHF. In nucleotides, the CDR3 is TGCAGTGCTAGAGATCCCGGGGGGACAACTAATTCACCCCTCCACTTT. The genes are TRBV20-1 and TRBJ1-6, with D perhaps matching TRBD1 (6 bases). With 0 bases removed from V and 6 bases from J, the gap between germline ends came to 15 bases. The CDR3 is 16 amino acids. In germline, CDR1 is DFQATT, CDR2 SNEGSKA (reference sequence).

This clonotype appeared a few times. This chain joins TRBV19 and TRBJ1-1; D uncertain. This CDR3 contains 14 residues. The germline V gene has CDR1 LNHDA and CDR2 SQIVND (reference sequence). Trimming cost V 4 bases and J 1 base, with 10 bases left between them. The CDR3 sequence: CASSRTHRNTEAFF. The CDR3 DNA is TGTGCCAGTAGTAGGACTCACAGGAACACTGAAGCTTTCTTT.

This clonotype was counted at least ten times. This sequence joins TRBV7-2 and TRBJ1-6; the D is unclear. The CDR3 has 17 residues. Germline-derived CDR1 and CDR2 are SGHTA and FQGNSA. Trimming pared 5 bases from V and 0 bases from J, leaving 14 bases between. The CDR3: CASSPDGSFSYNSPLHF. The CDR3 nucleotides read TGTGCCAGCAGCCCAGACGGCAGTTTCTCCTATAATTCACCCCTCCACTTT.

This clonotype was seen ten or more times. The V call is TRBV20-1, the J call TRBJ2-3; no firm D call. Trimming pared 0 bases from V and 3 bases from J, leaving 13 bases between. The CDR3 is 15 amino acids. Germline CDR1 reads DFQATT; CDR2 reads SNEGSKA (reference sequence). The CDR3 here is CSARDRAVGTDTQYF. Here the CDR3 DNA reads TGCAGTGCTAGAGATAGGGCGGTGGGAACAGATACGCAGTATTTT.

The table lists this clonotype with many counts. The CDR3 here is CASNRPGAYEQYF. In DNA, the CDR3 is TGTGCCAGCAACCGCCCAGGGGCCTACGAGCAGTACTTC. This sequence joins TRBV7-2 and TRBJ2-7; weak D call: TRBD1 (6 bases). The germline V and J ends were trimmed by 7 bases and 2 bases, with 12 bases remaining between them. Germline V lookup: CDR1 SGHTA, CDR2 FQGNSA. The CDR3 has 13 amino acids.

This clonotype was detected ten times or more. The gene calls are TRBV27 and TRBJ2-3, with D unclear. This CDR3 contains 15 residues. The V gene's germline CDR1 is MNHEY and CDR2 SMNVEV (reference sequence). V lost 3 bases and J 1 base, leaving 11 bases between the germline ends. The CDR3 here is CASSLGRHGTDTQYF. The CDR3 DNA is TGTGCCAGCAGTTTGGGAAGGCACGGCACAGATACGCAGTATTTT.

This clonotype has more than one count but fewer than ten. The chain couples TRBV2 to TRBJ2-7; TRBD2 agrees at 7 bases. V dropped 8 bases and J dropped 7; count of bases not matched to a gene: 20. This CDR3 spans 16 amino acids. Per the germline V gene, CDR1 is SNHLY and CDR2 is FYNNEI. The CDR3 here is CASGVSGVIVRGEQYF. Here the CDR3 DNA reads TGTGCCAGCGGTGTGAGCGGGGTTATAGTTAGGGGTGAGCAGTACTTC.

The rearrangement uses TRBV6-5 and TRBJ1-4; D perhaps matches TRBD1 (6 bases). CDR1 MNHEY and CDR2 SVGAGI come from the germline V gene. The CDR3 has 14 residues. The V end was cut by 6 bases, the J end by 0 bases, with 8 bases between. The CDR3 loop is CASRDSATNEKLFF. In nucleotides, the CDR3 is TGTGCCAGCAGGGACAGCGCAACTAATGAAAAACTGTTTTTT.

This clonotype was seen repeatedly, ten times or more. This chain joins TRBV7-6 and TRBJ2-1, with a weak D call TRBD1 (5 bases). Germline loops: CDR1 SGHVS, CDR2 FNYEAQ. This CDR3 has 14 amino acids. V lost 3 bases and J lost 8, with 14 bases in between. The CDR3 is CASSLDQLGHEQFF. CDR3 nucleotides: TGTGCCAGCAGCTTGGATCAGCTGGGGCATGAGCAGTTCTTC.

The gene calls are TRBV9 and TRBJ2-7; TRBD2 is a possible D gene (5 bases). The CDR3 length is 13 residues. V lost 0 bases and J 6 bases, leaving 10 bases between the germline ends. Germline V gene lookup returns CDR1 SGDLS and CDR2 YYNGEE. CDR3 in DNA: TGTGCCAGCAGCGTAGATGGAGGCTCCGAGCAGTACGTC. Protein sequence: CASSVDGGSEQYV.

In its sample, this clonotype was seen many times. The rearrangement joins TRBV7-2 to TRBJ2-1; TRBD2 aligns across 8 bases. V gave up 1 base and J gave up 2 bases; unmatched junction bases: 4. Germline assignment: CDR1 SGHTA and CDR2 FQGNSA. The CDR3 runs 16 residues. In DNA form, the CDR3 reads TGTGCCAGCAGCTTAGTAGGTAGCGGGGCCTACAATGAGCAGTTCTTC. This sequence encodes CASSLVGSGAYNEQFF.

The rearrangement uses TRBV24-1 and TRBJ2-3; 10 bases agree with TRBD1. Looked up from germline, CDR1 is KGHDR and CDR2 is SFDVKD. CDR3 size: 16 residues. The ends lost 3 bases at V and 2 bases at J; junction bases unmatched: 4. CDR3 DNA sequence: TGTGCCACCAGTGATCCAGGGACAGGGGCCACAGATACGCAGTATTTT. Protein sequence: CATSDPGTGATDTQYF.

This clonotype was seen many times. CDR3 bases: TGCGCCAGCAAACCGGCTAACCAAGAGACCCAGTACTTC. It is translated as CASKPANQETQYF. The chain links TRBV10-2 to TRBJ2-5; D not certain. The germline CDR1 and CDR2 sequences are WSHSY and SAAADI. Between the trimmed V and J ends, which lost 7 bases and 0 bases, there was a span of 9 bases. The CDR3 is made up of 13 amino acids.